The 25 T cell receptor beta chains below were found in one sample sequenced in a study of shared T cell receptors in the human thymus. The data were produced by immunoSEQ multiplex PCR, yet TCRdb's version contains in-frame clones alone and is incomplete. The data show 700,000 or so clones, with approximately 85% seen just once and about 0.0098% held by the top ten. This same sample was also part of a study on human thymus T cells.

The sample comprised thymocytes. The origin of the receptors is a girl under three years old with a congenital heart defect.

The CDR3 reads CASSGDADREQNTEAFF. The DNA of the CDR3 is TGTGCCAGCAGCGGCGACGCGGACAGGGAGCAGAACACTGAAGCTTTCTTT. The chain uses TRBV2 and TRBJ1-1; 8 nucleotides agree with TRBD1. V lost 6 bases, J lost 1 base, and 13 bases stayed unmatched. The CDR3 contains 17 residues. Germline CDR1 is SNHLY and CDR2 is FYNNEI.

V and J are TRBV5-5 and TRBJ1-1; 8 positions agree with TRBD1. Germline values: CDR1 SGHKS, CDR2 YYEKEE (reference sequence). V lost 1 base to trimming and J lost 8 bases; unmatched junction nucleotides: 4. CDR3 length: 13 residues. CDR3: CASSLPGTGEAFF. The CDR3 DNA is TGTGCCAGCAGCTTGCCAGGGACAGGCGAAGCTTTCTTT.

The V gene is TRBV5-4, the J gene TRBJ2-1; D unclear. V was pared by 4 bases and J by 5 bases, with 13 bases between. The germline V gene encodes CDR1 SGHNT and CDR2 YYREEE (reference sequence). This CDR3 is 14 amino acids long. The CDR3 reads CASSPLPEHNEQFF. CDR3 in DNA: TGTGCCAGCAGCCCCCTCCCGGAGCACAATGAGCAGTTCTTC.

The chain carries TRBV7-6 and TRBJ1-1, with 7 nucleotides matching TRBD1. The CDR3 consists of 16 residues. Germline V gives CDR1 SGHVS, CDR2 FNYEAQ. V gave up 1 base and J gave up 3 bases; unmatched junction bases: 8. The CDR3 DNA reads TGTGCCAGCAGCTTAGTCAGGGGGACAGTTCACACTGAAGCTTTCTTT. It yields the protein CASSLVRGTVHTEAFF.

V gene TRBV9 combines with J gene TRBJ2-5; 8 bases agree with TRBD1. The CDR3 contains 14 residues. Trimming cost V 6 bases and J 1 base; bases outside gene matches: 5. The germline V gene has CDR1 SGDLS and CDR2 YYNGEE. CDR3 region: CASTAGGPQETQYF. In DNA form, the CDR3 reads TGTGCCAGCACCGCAGGGGGCCCCCAAGAGACCCAGTACTTC.

This chain connects TRBV5-6 to TRBJ1-2; no clear D. The V gene's germline CDR1 is SGHDT and CDR2 YYEEEE. The V end was cut by 0 bases, the J end by 8 bases, with 14 bases between. The CDR3 is 14 amino acids. The CDR3 reads CASSLVFVIEGYTF. The CDR3 nucleotides are TGTGCCAGCAGCTTGGTGTTCGTCATTGAGGGCTACACCTTC.

The chain employs TRBV27 and TRBJ1-1; D possibly corresponds to TRBD1 (6 bases). V lost 7 bases and J lost 1, with 16 bases in between. This CDR3 spans 15 amino acids. The germline gives CDR1 MNHEY, CDR2 SMNVEV (reference sequence). The CDR3 nucleotides read TGTGCCAGCATACCCCCGGGACACAAGAACACTGAAGCTTTCTTT. It codes for CASIPPGHKNTEAFF.

The DNA of the CDR3 is TGTGCCAGCAGCTTATCGACCGGAGTCTATGGCTACACCTTC. It codes for CASSLSTGVYGYTF. The chain uses TRBV13 and TRBJ1-2; D gene uncertain. This CDR3 has 14 amino acids. The germline gives CDR1 PRHDT, CDR2 FYEKMQ (reference sequence). V was trimmed by 2 bases and J by 4 bases, leaving 11 bases between them.

On this clone itself: Germline is not matched at one junction end, which may reflect a read error. The chain employs TRBV15 and TRBJ2-5, with D possibly matching TRBD1 (6 bases). The CDR3 spans 16 residues. Germline assignment: CDR1 LNHNV and CDR2 YYDKDF (reference sequence). The CDR3 nucleotides read TGTGCCACCAGCCCCCGGTTAGGGGGTAGGGAAGAGGCCCAGTACTTC. Its translation is CATSPRLGGREEAQYF.

To note about this clone: Other DNA sequences in the sample encode the same CDR3. This chain connects TRBV7-8 to TRBJ1-2; possible D gene TRBD1, 6 bases. This CDR3 has 14 amino acids. Germline CDR1 and CDR2: SGHVS and FQNEAQ. Trimming cost V 2 bases and J 4 bases, with 11 bases left between them. The CDR3 DNA sequence: TGTGCCAGCAGCTTAAGGACAGACCCCTATGGCTACACCTTC. This codes for CASSLRTDPYGYTF.

CDR3 in amino acids: CAILDSFYNEQFF. In DNA, the CDR3 is TGTGCCATCCTCGACAGCTTCTACAATGAGCAGTTCTTC. The chain employs TRBV10-3 and TRBJ2-1, with a possible D match to TRBD1 (5 bases). Germline CDR1 reads ENHRY; CDR2 reads SYGVKD. The V gene lost 8 bases and the J gene lost 3 bases, with 11 bases spanning the gap. CDR3 length: 13 amino acids.

The genes are TRBV13 and TRBJ2-3; D perhaps matches TRBD2 (7 bases). The germline gives CDR1 PRHDT, CDR2 FYEKMQ (reference sequence). The CDR3 is made up of 18 amino acids. V dropped 4 bases and J dropped 2 bases, with 22 bases sitting between them. The chain's CDR3 is CASSYDRRGAGDTDTQYF. The CDR3 DNA reads as TGTGCCAGCAGCTACGACCGCCGGGGGGCAGGAGACACAGATACGCAGTATTTT.

The rearrangement uses TRBV29-1 and TRBJ2-4; 8 bases align to TRBD1. Germline V gives CDR1 SQVTM, CDR2 ANQGSEA. The CDR3 spans 15 residues. Unmatched junction bases numbered 9, after V lost 5 bases and J lost 3 bases. This CDR3 reads CSVPGTGRSKNIQYF. CDR3 nucleotide sequence: TGCAGCGTTCCCGGGACAGGACGTAGCAAAAACATTCAGTACTTC.

This chain connects TRBV19 to TRBJ2-3; TRBD2 is a possible D gene (5 bases). CDR3 length: 15 amino acids. Trimming shortened V by 2 bases and J by 0 bases, and 9 bases separated the two germline ends. Germline loops: CDR1 LNHDA, CDR2 SQIVND (reference sequence). The CDR3, as DNA: TGTGCCAGTAGTATACTTACGGGGAGCACAGATACGCAGTATTTT. Amino acid sequence: CASSILTGSTDTQYF.

The chain uses TRBV4-3 and TRBJ1-2; the D gene is possibly TRBD1 (6 bases). V was pared by 4 bases and J by 2 bases, with 20 bases between. Germline CDR1 LGHNA, CDR2 YSLEER. The CDR3 loop spans 17 amino acids. The CDR3 DNA is TGCGCCAGCAGCCTCTACAGGGACGGCGGAGTGAACTATGGCTACACCTTC. Protein sequence: CASSLYRDGGVNYGYTF.

This chain connects TRBV25-1 to TRBJ1-2; D remains ambiguous. CDR1 MGHDK and CDR2 SYGVNS come from the germline V gene. This CDR3 has 14 amino acids. V gave up 6 bases and J gave up 8 bases, with 19 bases separating them. CDR3 DNA sequence: TGTGCCAGCAGACGCACCCACAGTAAAGAAGGCTACACCTTC. Translated: CASRRTHSKEGYTF.

The V and J genes are TRBV6-5 and TRBJ1-6, with D uncertain. CDR3 size: 14 residues. V was clipped by 0 bases and J by 5 bases, with 5 bases between them. CDR1 is MNHEY, CDR2 SVGAGI, per germline. For the CDR3, the DNA is TGTGCCAGCAGTTACTCGGGCCATAATTCACCCCTCCACTTT. Protein product: CASSYSGHNSPLHF.

This rearrangement joins TRBV6-4 to TRBJ1-1; D gene ambiguous. V lost 4 bases and J lost 5, with 11 bases in between. Germline CDR1 reads MRHNA; CDR2 reads SNTAGT. The CDR3 spans 13 residues. CDR3 in amino acids: CASSVGGETEAFF. The CDR3, as DNA: TGTGCCAGCAGTGTAGGAGGAGAAACTGAAGCTTTCTTT.

This chain uses TRBV6-4 with TRBJ2-1, with 11 bases lining up with TRBD2. Germline lookup yields CDR1 MRHNA and CDR2 SNTAGT. This CDR3 comprises 18 residues. J lost 3 bases, V lost 4 bases, and 11 bases had no gene match. The CDR3 DNA follows: TGTGCCAGCAGTGTCGTCCCAACTAGCGGGGGTTACTACAATGAGCAGTTCTTC. It yields the protein CASSVVPTSGGYYNEQFF.

This chain uses TRBV5-4 with TRBJ2-1; 9 nucleotides agree with TRBD2. The CDR3 loop spans 16 amino acids. CDR1 and CDR2 (germline): SGHNT, YYREEE (reference sequence). Unmatched junction bases numbered 9, after V lost 2 bases and J lost 6 bases. CDR3 region: CASSFKRGELSNEQFF. In nucleotides, the CDR3 is TGTGCCAGCAGCTTCAAGCGGGGGGAACTTAGCAATGAGCAGTTCTTC.

The chain uses TRBV11-2 and TRBJ2-1; 9 bases align to TRBD2. CDR3 length equals 15 residues. The germline V gene encodes CDR1 SGHAT and CDR2 FQNNGV. Trimming removed 0 bases from V and 5 bases from J; junction bases left unmatched: 2. CDR3 nucleotides: TGTGCCAGCAGCTTAGAAGCGGGGGGAGACAATGAGCAGTTCTTC. Translation: CASSLEAGGDNEQFF. Looking up the rest from reference TRBV11-2 and TRBJ2-1 gives the full variable domain: EAGVAQSPRYKIIEKRQSVAFWCNPISGHATLYWYQQILGQGPKLLIQFQNNGVVDDSQLPKDRFSAERLKGVDSTLKIQPAKLEDSAVYLCASSLEAGGDNEQFFGPGTRLTVL.

This chain joins TRBV7-6 and TRBJ2-7; 9 nucleotides line up with TRBD2. The CDR3 is 16 amino acids. Germline CDR1 is SGHVS and CDR2 is FNYEAQ. V was clipped by 5 bases and J by 5 bases; unmatched bases: 13. CDR3 residues: CASSLIKAGGNHEQYF. In nucleotides, the CDR3 is TGTGCCAGCAGCCTCATAAAAGCGGGGGGCAATCACGAGCAGTACTTC. The full variable domain, completed using reference TRBV7-6 and TRBJ2-7, is GAGVSQSPRYKVTKRGQDVALRCDPISGHVSLYWYRQALGQGPEFLTYFNYEAQQDKSGLPNDRFSAERPEGSISTLTIQRTEQRDSAMYRCASSLIKAGGNHEQYFGPGTRLTVT.

This sequence joins TRBV28 and TRBJ1-4, with D unresolved. The CDR3 consists of 12 residues. Germline CDR1 and CDR2: MDHEN and SYDVKM. V was pared by 2 bases and J by 8 bases, with 6 bases between. CDR3 DNA sequence: TGTGCCAGCAGTTTAGGCGGCGAAAAACTGTTTTTT. Protein product: CASSLGGEKLFF.

This clone was counted between two and nine times. The gene calls are TRBV7-9 and TRBJ2-7, with 9 bases matching TRBD1. Looked up from germline, CDR1 is SEHNR and CDR2 is FQNEAQ (reference sequence). Trimming removed 5 bases from V and 5 bases from J; junction bases left unmatched: 10. There are 15 residues in the CDR3. In DNA, the CDR3 is TGTGCCAGCAGCCCGCTGGGGACAGGGAATAACGAGCAGTACTTC. Residues: CASSPLGTGNNEQYF.

The chain recombines TRBV19 with TRBJ2-3; 8 nucleotides line up with TRBD1. V trimming: 6 bases; J trimming: 0 bases; junction bases outside the gene matches: 14. The CDR3 is made up of 18 amino acids. Germline CDR1 reads LNHDA; CDR2 reads SQIVND (reference sequence). CDR3 nucleotide sequence: TGTGCCAGTAGGCTCCGGGACAGGAGACTAACTAGCACAGATACGCAGTATTTT. It translates to CASRLRDRRLTSTDTQYF.